What follows are 25 T cell receptor beta chains derived from one specimen sequenced in a study of cytomegalovirus exposure and HLA in healthy donors. Vbeta (60) and Jbeta (13) primers were used in the PCR. Sequencing was performed with immunoSEQ multiplex PCR; in TCRdb, only in-frame clones are kept and a portion is missing. Among around 110,000 clones listed, 55% to 75% were seen once. Sample: PBMCs. These receptors were obtained from a woman between 40 and 50 years old in good health and CMV-seropositive.

The chain joins TRBV6-1 to TRBJ2-7, with D possibly being TRBD1 (6 bases). This CDR3 is built from 13 residues. Germline V gene lookup returns CDR1 MNHNS and CDR2 SASEGT. V lost 8 bases to trimming and J lost 2 bases, with 13 bases between them. The CDR3 DNA follows: TGTGCCAGCGACCCAGGGGAAACCTACGAGCAGTACTTC. It encodes CASDPGETYEQYF.

This clone was recorded once. V and J are TRBV29-1 and TRBJ1-1; tentative D call: TRBD1 (6 bases). With 4 bases removed from V and 5 bases from J, the gap between germline ends came to 20 bases. Germline CDR1 and CDR2: SQVTM and ANQGSEA. CDR3 length: 15 amino acids. Written as DNA, the CDR3 is TGCAGCGTTGGAAGCAAACGGGGGGCGCGTACTGAAGCTTTCTTT. It translates to CSVGSKRGARTEAFF.

This rearrangement joins TRBV30 to TRBJ1-5; D unresolved. The V end was cut by 2 bases, the J end by 0 bases, with 11 bases between. CDR3 length: 15 amino acids. Germline CDR1 is GTSNPN and CDR2 is SVGIG (reference sequence). DNA for the CDR3: TGTGCCTGGAGTCTAACAGCATATAGCAATCAGCCCCAGCATTTT. Translating gives CAWSLTAYSNQPQHF. The full variable domain, with the rest looked up from reference TRBV30 and TRBJ1-5, is SQTIHQWPATLVQPVGSPLSLECTVEGTSNPNLYWYRQAAGRGLQLLFYSVGIGQISSEVPQNLSASRPQDRQFILSSKKLLLSDSGFYLCAWSLTAYSNQPQHFGDGTRLSIL.

This clone turned up a few times. The chain recombines TRBV27 with TRBJ2-6, with TRBD1 as a possible D gene (5 bases). Trimming pared 6 bases from V and 0 bases from J, leaving 9 bases between. This CDR3 region has 15 residues. The germline V gene encodes CDR1 MNHEY and CDR2 SMNVEV (reference sequence). In DNA form, the CDR3 reads TGTGCCAGCAGAGGGGTCCCCTCTGGGGCCAACGTCCTGACTTTC. This gives the protein CASRGVPSGANVLTF. The full variable domain, rest sourced from reference TRBV27 and TRBJ2-6, is EAQVTQNPRYLITVTGKKLTVTCSQNMNHEYMSWYRQDPGLGLRQIYYSMNVEVTDKGDVPEGYKVSRKEKRNFPLILESPSPNQTSLYFCASRGVPSGANVLTFGAGSRLTVL.

V and J are TRBV19 and TRBJ2-5, with 7 positions matching TRBD2. This CDR3 is built from 12 residues. After removal of 3 bases from V and 11 bases from J, the junction contained 6 bases not matched to a gene. Per the germline V gene, CDR1 is LNHDA and CDR2 is SQIVND (reference sequence). DNA of the CDR3: TGTGCCAGTAGTATCCCCGGGCGGGAGCAGTACTTC. Translating it yields CASSIPGREQYF.

The CDR3 is CASSLRGTAGEQYF. In DNA form, the CDR3 reads TGTGCCAGCAGCTTACGCGGGACGGCGGGGGAGCAGTACTTC. V gene TRBV11-3 combines with J gene TRBJ2-7, with D possibly being TRBD2 (6 bases). This CDR3 is built from 14 residues. Between the trimmed V and J ends, which lost 2 bases and 7 bases, there was a span of 15 bases. The germline CDR1 and CDR2 sequences are SGHNT and YENEEA.

This clone has more than one count but fewer than ten. V usage is TRBV30 and J usage is TRBJ2-4, with D tentatively TRBD1 (6 bases). The CDR3 length is 14 residues. The ends were cut back, 5 bases at V and 0 bases at J, with 11 bases in the middle. Germline V gene data show CDR1 as GTSNPN and CDR2 as SVGIG (reference sequence). The CDR3 DNA reads TGTGCCTGGCAACAGGGTCTAGCCAAAAACATTCAGTACTTC. It specifies CAWQQGLAKNIQYF. The full variable domain, in which reference TRBV30 and TRBJ2-4 provide the parts outside the CDR3, is SQTIHQWPATLVQPVGSPLSLECTVEGTSNPNLYWYRQAAGRGLQLLFYSVGIGQISSEVPQNLSASRPQDRQFILSSKKLLLSDSGFYLCAWQQGLAKNIQYFGAGTRLSVL.

The chain combines TRBV2 with TRBJ2-7, with 8 bases aligning to TRBD1. CDR3 length equals 15 residues. J was trimmed by 3 bases and V by 4 bases; bases with no gene match: 8. Germline V gives CDR1 SNHLY, CDR2 FYNNEI. CDR3 nucleotide sequence: TGTGCCAGCAGTGTGATCGACAGGGGTAACTACGAGCAGTACTTC. Its translation: CASSVIDRGNYEQYF.

The chain joins TRBV9 to TRBJ2-7, with 11 bases aligning to TRBD1. Germline V gene data show CDR1 as SGDLS and CDR2 as YYNGEE. The junction had 5 bases not matched to a gene; V was cut back by 0 bases and J by 6 bases. This CDR3 spans 15 amino acids. CDR3 sequence: CASSVGGQGAVEQYF. CDR3 sequence (DNA): TGTGCCAGCAGCGTAGGAGGACAGGGGGCGGTCGAGCAGTACTTC.

This chain links TRBV7-9 with TRBJ2-5; 13 bases align to TRBD2. Trimming cost V 5 bases and J 9 bases; bases outside gene matches: 6. CDR3 size: 14 residues. Germline lookup yields CDR1 SEHNR and CDR2 FQNEAQ (reference sequence). The CDR3 loop is CASSLTSGRLAQYF. The CDR3 region has the DNA TGTGCCAGCAGCCTGACTAGCGGGAGGTTGGCCCAGTACTTC.

This chain connects TRBV4-3 to TRBJ2-2; a possible D gene is TRBD2 (5 bases). Germline CDR1 and CDR2: LGHNA and YSLEER. Deletions cut 4 bases from V and 4 bases from J, with 13 bases between. There are 15 residues in the CDR3. CDR3 nucleotides: TGCGCCAGCAGCCCAGCAGGACTGGCCACCGGGGAGCTGTTTTTT. Protein product: CASSPAGLATGELFF.

This clone has only a few counts. The rearrangement uses TRBV6-6 and TRBJ1-4; TRBD1 is a possible D gene (6 bases). The germline V gene has CDR1 MNHNY and CDR2 SVGAGI (reference sequence). The V gene lost 7 bases and the J gene lost 8 bases, with 17 bases spanning the gap. CDR3 length equals 14 residues. For the CDR3, the DNA is TGTGCCAGCAAGAACAGGGAAAGGAACGAAAAACTGTTTTTT. This gives the protein CASKNRERNEKLFF.

The chain recombines TRBV28 with TRBJ2-7, with 7 bases fitting TRBD2. This CDR3 contains 14 residues. Trimming took 5 bases from V and 7 from J; bases not matched to a gene: 11. Germline CDR1 reads MDHEN; CDR2 reads SYDVKM. The CDR3 spells CASSVGRAGKEQYF. CDR3 in DNA: TGTGCCAGCAGTGTTGGGAGGGCGGGGAAGGAGCAGTACTTC.

This clone was detected once. DNA of the CDR3: TGTGCCAGCAGCTTTACGGAGGAGACCCAGTACTTC. Translation: CASSFTEETQYF. The chain carries TRBV7-6 and TRBJ2-5; D gene unclear. V lost 3 bases, J lost 5 bases, and 7 bases lay in between. Germline V gives CDR1 SGHVS, CDR2 FNYEAQ. This CDR3 spans 12 amino acids.

A few counts support this clone. V gene TRBV5-4 combines with J gene TRBJ1-2; D possibly corresponds to TRBD1 (6 bases). CDR3 length: 14 amino acids. The germline gives CDR1 SGHNT, CDR2 YYREEE (reference sequence). Trimming pared 0 bases from V and 6 bases from J, leaving 12 bases between. CDR3: CASSLEGGHHGYTF. CDR3 DNA sequence: TGTGCCAGCAGCTTGGAAGGGGGTCATCATGGCTACACCTTC.

This clone was seen only once. The CDR3 DNA reads TGCGCCAGCAGAGGGGACAGTCAAGAGACCCAGTACTTC. It yields the protein CASRGDSQETQYF. The chain carries TRBV5-1 and TRBJ2-5, with TRBD1 identical over 7 bases. V trimming: 5 bases; J trimming: 2 bases; junction bases outside the gene matches: 3. The CDR3 is made up of 13 amino acids. Germline V gene data show CDR1 as SGHRS and CDR2 as YFSETQ.

The chain combines TRBV7-2 with TRBJ2-5, with D perhaps matching TRBD1 (5 bases). CDR1 SGHTA and CDR2 FQGNSA come from the germline V gene. The CDR3 loop spans 14 amino acids. The V gene lost 1 base and the J gene lost 2 bases, with 8 bases spanning the gap. CDR3 nucleotide sequence: TGTGCCAGCAGCTTAGAGGCAGGGCAAGAGACCCAGTACTTC. It yields the protein CASSLEAGQETQYF.

J is TRBJ2-5 and V is TRBV7-9; D ambiguous. V was clipped by 1 base and J by 13 bases, with 13 bases between them. This CDR3 contains 12 residues. Per the germline V gene, CDR1 is SEHNR and CDR2 is FQNEAQ (reference sequence). The CDR3 sequence: CASSLGPDTLYF. The CDR3 bases are TGTGCCAGCAGCTTAGGTCCAGACACTTTGTACTTC.

This chain links TRBV6-5 with TRBJ1-5; 8 nucleotides agree with TRBD1. The CDR3 extends over 15 amino acids. V was pared by 6 bases and J by 3 bases, with 7 bases of the junction left unmatched. From germline, CDR1 is MNHEY and CDR2 SVGAGI. CDR3 bases: TGTGCCAGCAGCCCCGACAGGGGAAACAATCAGCCCCAGCATTTT. As protein: CASSPDRGNNQPQHF.

This clone has a handful of counts. This chain links TRBV7-6 with TRBJ2-1; unclear D gene. The length of the CDR3 is 13 residues. Between the trimmed V and J ends, which lost 3 bases and 5 bases, there was a span of 8 bases. Germline V gene sequence: CDR1 SGHVS, CDR2 FNYEAQ. The CDR3 DNA reads as TGTGCCAGCAGCTTTGCTCAGAACAATGAGCAGTTCTTC. This codes for CASSFAQNNEQFF. Full variable domain (outside the CDR3, taken from reference TRBV7-6 and TRBJ2-1): GAGVSQSPRYKVTKRGQDVALRCDPISGHVSLYWYRQALGQGPEFLTYFNYEAQQDKSGLPNDRFSAERPEGSISTLTIQRTEQRDSAMYRCASSFAQNNEQFFGPGTRLTVL.

This chain uses TRBV19 with TRBJ2-2; D is ambiguous. CDR3 length: 16 residues. Per germline, CDR1 LNHDA and CDR2 SQIVND (reference sequence). V was clipped by 5 bases and J by 4 bases, with 17 bases between them. CDR3 coding DNA: TGTGCCAGTAGTCTCCAGATCCTCACGGGCACCGGGGAGCTGTTTTTT. Protein product: CASSLQILTGTGELFF.

The chain has TRBV6-4 and TRBJ2-4; D ambiguous. V was pared by 3 bases and J by 10 bases, with 10 bases between. Germline CDR1 and CDR2: MRHNA and SNTAGT. The CDR3 covers 12 residues. CDR3 region: CASSDGTGIQYF. DNA for the CDR3: TGTGCCAGCAGTGATGGTACGGGTATTCAGTACTTC.

The chain has TRBV7-2 and TRBJ1-2; 11 positions agree with TRBD1. CDR1 is SGHTA and CDR2 is FQGNSA in the germline V gene. Germline trimming cut 8 bases from V and 7 bases from J; bases unmatched to any gene: 3. There are 12 residues in the CDR3. CDR3 sequence (DNA): TGTGCCAGCGGACAGGGGGCCGTTGGCTACACCTTC. This codes for CASGQGAVGYTF.

V is TRBV28 and J is TRBJ2-1; 10 bases align to TRBD1. Germline V lookup: CDR1 MDHEN, CDR2 SYDVKM. The CDR3 runs 16 residues. V lost 7 bases to trimming and J lost 7 bases; unmatched junction nucleotides: 13. The chain's CDR3 is CASTHPGTGVRNEQFF. The CDR3 DNA reads as TGTGCCAGCACCCACCCCGGGACAGGGGTCAGGAATGAGCAGTTCTTC.

The V gene is TRBV25-1, the J gene TRBJ1-1; the match to TRBD1 covers 8 bases. V trimming: 4 bases; J trimming: 3 bases; junction bases outside the gene matches: 7. Germline assignment: CDR1 MGHDK and CDR2 SYGVNS. The CDR3 runs to 15 residues. CDR3 protein: CASSASATGDTEAFF. The DNA of the CDR3 is TGTGCCAGCAGTGCCTCTGCGACAGGGGACACTGAAGCTTTCTTT.